The 14 T cell receptor beta chains given below trace back to one sample, sequenced in a study of graft-versus-host responses after intestinal transplantation. These receptors have no identified antigens. Using immunoSEQ multiplex PCR, the repertoire was profiled, and TCRdb retains in-frame clones only, with some absent. The sample lists around 90,000 clones; approximately 92% were seen once. The material was unstimulated CD8+ T cells sorted from spleen or lymph node cells, obtained before intestinal transplant. All receptors come from a human donor who received an intestinal transplant.

CDR3 loop: CASSYGLNYGYTF. CDR3 sequence (DNA): TGTGCCAGCAGTTATGGTCTAAACTATGGCTACACCTTC. The V gene is TRBV6-5, the J gene TRBJ1-2, with D hard to call. In germline, CDR1 is MNHEY, CDR2 SVGAGI. The V gene lost 3 bases and the J gene lost 2 bases, with 7 bases spanning the gap. The CDR3 runs to 13 residues.

V and J are TRBV7-6 and TRBJ1-1; D gene uncertain. The V end lost 1 base, the J end lost 2 bases, and 8 bases lay between the germline ends. Germline V gene data show CDR1 as SGHVS and CDR2 as FNYEAQ. This CDR3 has 14 residues. The CDR3 bases are TGTGCCAGCAGCTTAGGCGGAGCAAACACTGAAGCTTTCTTT. Translating gives CASSLGGANTEAFF.

This clone showed up just once. This chain uses TRBV30 with TRBJ1-3; D unclear. V lost 2 bases, J lost 0 bases, and 5 bases lay in between. Germline loops: CDR1 GTSNPN, CDR2 SVGIG (reference sequence). The CDR3 length is 13 residues. CDR3 protein: CAWSWSSGNTIYF. For the CDR3, the DNA is TGTGCCTGGAGTTGGAGCTCTGGAAACACCATATATTTT.

V usage is TRBV27 and J usage is TRBJ1-1; TRBD1 aligns across 11 bases. The length of the CDR3 is 14 residues. Trimming at V came to 6 bases and at J to 4 bases, leaving 4 bases not matched to a gene. CDR1 is MNHEY and CDR2 is SMNVEV in the germline V gene (reference sequence). The CDR3 sequence is CASRTGTGGTEAFF. DNA for the CDR3: TGTGCCAGCAGAACCGGGACAGGGGGCACTGAAGCTTTCTTT.

The chain combines TRBV19 with TRBJ2-7; D perhaps matches TRBD2 (6 bases). The CDR3 length is 13 residues. V lost 3 bases and J 3 bases, leaving 9 bases between the germline ends. Germline-derived CDR1 and CDR2 are LNHDA and SQIVND (reference sequence). CDR3 sequence: CASSMGGLYEQYF. The CDR3, as DNA: TGTGCCAGTAGTATGGGGGGTCTCTACGAGCAGTACTTC.

The gene calls are TRBV7-9 and TRBJ2-6; D is ambiguous. CDR3 length equals 19 residues. The germline gives CDR1 SEHNR, CDR2 FQNEAQ (reference sequence). V lost 1 base and J lost 0, with 16 bases in between. The CDR3 nucleotides read TGTGCCAGCAGCTTAGGCCCGGTCGGGTTGGTCTCTGGGGCCAACGTCCTGACTTTC. Translation gives CASSLGPVGLVSGANVLTF.

The gene calls are TRBV27 and TRBJ2-7, with D perhaps TRBD1 (5 bases). Between the trimmed V and J ends, which lost 5 bases and 6 bases, there was a span of 11 bases. The CDR3 is 12 residues long. The germline CDR1 and CDR2 sequences are MNHEY and SMNVEV (reference sequence). DNA of the CDR3: TGTGCCAGCAGTCCAACAGGATTCGAGCAGTACTTC. This sequence encodes CASSPTGFEQYF.

The chain has TRBV4-3 and TRBJ2-7; D is perhaps TRBD1 (6 bases). The CDR3 consists of 15 residues. Trimming took off 0 bases at V and 1 base at J, with 10 bases between the two ends. Germline-derived CDR1 and CDR2 are LGHNA and YSLEER. For the CDR3, the DNA is TGCGCCAGCAGCCAAGATCTAGGGGGATCCTACGAGCAGTACTTC. This encodes CASSQDLGGSYEQYF.

The rearrangement uses TRBV5-5 and TRBJ2-7; no clear D. The CDR3 has 12 amino acids. Germline loops: CDR1 SGHKS, CDR2 YYEKEE (reference sequence). Trimming left V 2 bases short and J 5 bases short, with 8 bases between. CDR3 sequence (DNA): TGTGCCAGCAGCTTAGCCCGGGACGAGCAGTACTTC. It encodes CASSLARDEQYF.

The chain is built from TRBV6-5 and TRBJ2-5; D might be TRBD1 (6 bases). Judging by the DNA end, TRBJ2-7 fits better; the J call may be wrong. Germline V gene sequence: CDR1 MNHEY, CDR2 SVGAGI. The CDR3 contains 16 residues. The CDR3 nucleotides read TGTGCCAGCAGTTACTCGTACAGGGCCGGGGACGACGAGCAGTACTTC. As protein: CASSYSYRAGDDEQYF.

The chain recombines TRBV9 with TRBJ2-1; tentatively, D is TRBD1 (5 bases). The CDR3 covers 14 residues. Trimming cost V 3 bases and J 4 bases, with 11 bases left between them. Germline CDR1 reads SGDLS; CDR2 reads YYNGEE. CDR3 loop: CASSGGAGYNEQFF. CDR3 sequence (DNA): TGTGCCAGCAGCGGTGGGGCAGGTTACAATGAGCAGTTCTTC. The variable domain in full, with the rest retrieved from reference TRBV9 and TRBJ2-1, is DSGVTQTPKHLITATGQRVTLRCSPRSGDLSVYWYQQSLDQGLQFLIQYYNGEERAKGNILERFSAQQFPDLHSELNLSSLELGDSALYFCASSGGAGYNEQFFGPGTRLTVL.

The rearrangement uses TRBV6-6 and TRBJ2-7; TRBD1 matches 7 bases. CDR3 length: 12 amino acids. Germline CDR1 MNHNY, CDR2 SVGAGI (reference sequence). V lost 7 bases to trimming and J lost 4 bases; unmatched junction nucleotides: 4. In DNA form, the CDR3 reads TGTGCCAGCACTGGACAGGCTTACGAGCAGTACTTC. It codes for CASTGQAYEQYF.

In its sample, this clone was seen a few times. The V call is TRBV6-5, the J call TRBJ2-7; TRBD1 matches 8 bases. The germline CDR1 and CDR2 sequences are MNHEY and SVGAGI. V shed 2 bases, J shed 7 bases, and the junction held 4 bases outside the gene matches. The CDR3 runs 13 residues. The CDR3 nucleotides read TGTGCCAGCAGTTACAGGACAGGGCGAGAGCAGTACTTC. This codes for CASSYRTGREQYF.

The J gene is TRBJ1-2, the V gene TRBV27; possibly TRBD1 for D (6 bases). CDR3 length: 14 residues. Trimming cost V 2 bases and J 8 bases, with 15 bases left between them. Germline CDR1 MNHEY, CDR2 SMNVEV (reference sequence). CDR3: CASSLGGGATGYTF. CDR3 in DNA: TGTGCCAGCAGTTTAGGGGGGGGCGCGACCGGCTACACCTTC.